This TCR beta chain is from a study of vaccination effects on CD4 cells after COVID-19. About the study: After the second dose, samples were taken at median day 72.

Regarding the study as a whole: Whether induced by infection or by vaccine, clones showed marked clonal contraction late after vaccination.

For this clone: Its antigen remains unknown.

The table came from immunoSEQ multiplex PCR; TCRdb's copy has only in-frame clones and leaves some out. The data contain tens of thousands of clones, 60% to 80% of them singletons. Antigen-specific CD4+ T cells were first expanded with viral peptide pools by the ViraFEST assay and only then sequenced. Cultured cells yielded isolated CD4+ T cells after around 10 days. Participants were vaccinated with two doses of either the BNT162b2 or mRNA-1273 vaccine. Neither prior SARS-CoV-2 infection nor positive nucleocapsid antibodies were present in the vaccine recipients. The CDR3 totals 14 residues. Germline V gives CDR1 SGHRS, CDR2 YFSETQ. Trimming cost V 1 base and J 5 bases, with 9 bases left between them.

This specimen consisted of CD4+ T cells from PBMCs cultured with HCoV-OC43 spike peptides, obtained after COVID-19 vaccination. This sample's subset: HCoV-OC43 spike overlapping peptide pool stimulation. The rearrangement links TRBV5-1 to TRBJ1-4, with D possibly being TRBD1 (5 bases). This TCR came from a human donor who received a COVID-19 vaccine. CDR3 loop: CASSLLEGNEKLFF. DNA of the CDR3: TGCGCCAGCAGCTTGTTAGAGGGGAATGAAAAACTGTTTTTT.